This T cell receptor (beta chain) was recovered during a study of blood T cells in healthy people across ages. The study, taken as a whole, reports: More naive CD4+ cells and higher diversity marked long-lived donors relative to aged donors.

As for this clonotype: Its cognate antigen is unknown.

Losses at the gene ends were 5 bases for V and 9 bases for J; bases not matched to a gene: 4. There are 12 residues in the CDR3. Germline V gene lookup returns CDR1 SEHNR and CDR2 FQNEAQ (reference sequence). A sample-barcoded 5' primer and a J-beta primer mix were used in a second PCR of roughly 7 to 11 cycles. In TCRdb, the 5' RACE reads were re-called with MiXCR into one record per CDR3 protein. Of hundreds of thousands of distinct CDR3 sequences listed, about 53% are singletons. No fewer than 7 million PBMCs went into each sample. Extracted total RNA amounted to at least 5.5 micrograms for each sample.

This chain uses TRBV7-9 with TRBJ2-7, with 10 bases that match TRBD1. The material sequenced was blood. The receptor was isolated from a man aged 55 to 70 in good health. CDR3 protein: CASSLDRGRQYF. The CDR3 DNA is TGTGCCAGCAGCCTCGACAGGGGGCGGCAGTACTTC.